Shown below are 30 T cell receptor beta chains from a single sample sequenced in a study of blood T cell repertoires in COVID-19. Sequencing used immunoSEQ multiplex PCR; TCRdb keeps in-frame clones, though not all of them. Altogether 50,000 to 70,000 clones are present, roughly three quarters being singletons, with the ten largest covering 22%. Sequenced: peripheral blood. The receptor source for this set is a man aged 50-59 years with active or convalescent COVID-19.

This chain joins TRBV18 and TRBJ1-5; D possibly corresponds to TRBD1 (6 bases). Germline-derived CDR1 and CDR2 are KGHSH and LQKENI. CDR3 length equals 15 residues. The V and J ends lost 3 bases and 10 bases respectively, with 19 bases between them. The DNA for the CDR3 is TGTGCCAGCTCACCGCCCCGACAGGAACCTCTTCCCCAGCATTTT. Residues: CASSPPRQEPLPQHF.

The J gene is TRBJ2-7, the V gene TRBV5-1, with D hard to call. The CDR3 is 13 amino acids. Germline CDR1 and CDR2: SGHRS and YFSETQ. Trimming shortened V by 0 bases and J by 3 bases, and 7 bases separated the two germline ends. The CDR3 nucleotides are TGCGCCAGCAGCTTGGGCCAGGTCTACGAGCAGTACTTC. Translated: CASSLGQVYEQYF.

This chain uses TRBV3-1 (or the pseudogene TRBV3-2) with TRBJ2-5, with 9 bases identical to TRBD2. Germline CDR1 LGHDT, CDR2 YNNKEL (reference sequence). CDR3 size: 18 residues. Losses at the gene ends were 1 base for V and 1 base for J; bases not matched to a gene: 10. The CDR3 bases are TGTGCCAGCAGCCAAGCCGGGCGGTTGCGGGGGGGCCAAGAGACCCAGTACTTC. This gives the protein CASSQAGRLRGGQETQYF.

The chain joins TRBV7-8 to TRBJ2-7, with 12 bases matching TRBD2. V gave up 3 bases and J gave up 2 bases; unmatched junction bases: 2. Germline-derived CDR1 and CDR2 are SGHVS and FQNEAQ. The CDR3 length is 15 residues. The CDR3 nucleotides read TGTGCCAGCAGCTTGCGACTAGCGGGAGCCTACGAGCAGTACTTC. This sequence encodes CASSLRLAGAYEQYF.

The rearrangement joins TRBV11-2 to TRBJ1-2; 7 bases map to TRBD1. The CDR3 is 14 residues long. Trimming at V came to 1 base and at J to 5 bases, leaving 4 bases not matched to a gene. Germline V lookup: CDR1 SGHAT, CDR2 FQNNGV. CDR3 loop: CASSLGDRVYGYTF. The CDR3, as DNA: TGTGCCAGCAGCTTAGGGGACAGAGTGTATGGCTACACCTTC.

The chain has TRBV3-1 (or the pseudogene TRBV3-2) and TRBJ1-6; D is unresolved. This CDR3 contains 15 residues. CDR1 is LGHDT and CDR2 is YNNKEL in the germline V gene (reference sequence). The germline V and J ends were trimmed by 1 base and 7 bases, with 11 bases remaining between them. CDR3 sequence reads: CASSQAETSNSPLHF. The CDR3 DNA reads as TGTGCCAGCAGCCAAGCGGAGACGAGCAATTCACCCCTCCACTTT.

The chain couples TRBV9 to TRBJ2-4; TRBD2 might be the D (5 bases). V was clipped by 0 bases and J by 8 bases, with 9 bases between them. Germline CDR1 is SGDLS and CDR2 is YYNGEE. This CDR3 has 13 residues. For the CDR3, the DNA is TGTGCCAGCAGCGTAGATGTGGAGGACATTCAGTACTTC. Translated, it gives CASSVDVEDIQYF. Variable domain in full (rest from reference TRBV9 and TRBJ2-4): DSGVTQTPKHLITATGQRVTLRCSPRSGDLSVYWYQQSLDQGLQFLIQYYNGEERAKGNILERFSAQQFPDLHSELNLSSLELGDSALYFCASSVDVEDIQYFGAGTRLSVL.

This rearrangement joins TRBV5-5 to TRBJ1-3; D uncertain. Per the germline V gene, CDR1 is SGHKS and CDR2 is YYEKEE (reference sequence). Trimming removed 4 bases from V and 0 bases from J, with 11 bases in between. The CDR3 runs to 15 residues. The DNA of the CDR3 is TGTGCCAGCAGCCGCGAGGCCACCTCTGGAAACACCATATATTTT. It is translated as CASSREATSGNTIYF.

J is TRBJ1-2 and V is TRBV7-2, with a possible D match to TRBD1 (6 bases). CDR3 length equals 15 residues. CDR1 and CDR2 (germline): SGHTA, FQGNSA. Trimming removed 2 bases from V and 3 bases from J, with 13 bases in between. The CDR3 loop is CASSLHLGGDYGYTF. The CDR3 DNA reads TGTGCCAGCAGCTTACATTTAGGGGGGGACTATGGCTACACCTTC.

This clone was seen only a few times. The chain employs TRBV5-4 and TRBJ2-5; D unclear. This CDR3 is 12 amino acids long. The V end lost 4 bases, the J end lost 0 bases, and 4 bases lay between the germline ends. Germline values: CDR1 SGHNT, CDR2 YYREEE (reference sequence). CDR3 in amino acids: CASSPYQETQYF. CDR3 sequence (DNA): TGTGCCAGCAGCCCCTACCAAGAGACCCAGTACTTC.

V usage is TRBV18 and J usage is TRBJ1-2; 7 bases are a match to TRBD1. Per the germline V gene, CDR1 is KGHSH and CDR2 is LQKENI. Trimming cost V 3 bases and J 4 bases; bases outside gene matches: 11. The CDR3 extends over 16 amino acids. The CDR3 here is CASSPGQARTGYGYTF. CDR3 bases: TGTGCCAGCTCACCTGGACAGGCCCGAACCGGCTATGGCTACACCTTC.

The chain recombines TRBV10-3 with TRBJ2-2; possible D gene TRBD1, 6 bases. This CDR3 is built from 14 residues. Per germline, CDR1 ENHRY and CDR2 SYGVKD. V dropped 10 bases and J dropped 1 base, with 13 bases sitting between them. CDR3: CATSTGRNTGELFF. In DNA form, the CDR3 reads TGTGCCACTAGCACAGGGAGGAACACCGGGGAGCTGTTTTTT.

This clone has a handful of counts. This rearrangement joins TRBV11-2 to TRBJ1-2, with D tentatively TRBD1 (6 bases). V lost 5 bases and J 8 bases, leaving 9 bases between the germline ends. CDR3 size: 11 residues. Per germline, CDR1 SGHAT and CDR2 FQNNGV. This chain's CDR3 is CASSAGVGYTF. Here the CDR3 DNA reads TGTGCCAGCAGCGCAGGGGTAGGCTACACCTTC. Together with reference TRBV11-2 and TRBJ1-2, the CDR3 gives the full variable domain: EAGVAQSPRYKIIEKRQSVAFWCNPISGHATLYWYQQILGQGPKLLIQFQNNGVVDDSQLPKDRFSAERLKGVDSTLKIQPAKLEDSAVYLCASSAGVGYTFGSGTRLTVV.

This chain joins TRBV14 and TRBJ2-7; 8 bases agree with TRBD1. V was pared by 7 bases and J by 3 bases, with 11 bases of the junction left unmatched. Germline-derived CDR1 and CDR2 are SGHDN and FVKESK. The length of the CDR3 is 15 residues. The CDR3 sequence is CASKGGQGQNYEQYF. DNA for the CDR3: TGTGCCAGCAAAGGAGGACAGGGCCAAAACTACGAGCAGTACTTC. Based on the CDR3 plus reference TRBV14 and TRBJ2-7, the full variable domain is EAGVTQFPSHSVIEKGQTVTLRCDPISGHDNLYWYRRVMGKEIKFLLHFVKESKQDESGMPNNRFLAERTGGTYSTLKVQPAELEDSGVYFCASKGGQGQNYEQYFGPGTRLTVT.

This clone was recorded once. The chain carries TRBV6-6 and TRBJ2-1; 12 bases map to TRBD2. There are 19 residues in the CDR3. Trimming removed 5 bases from V and 5 bases from J; junction bases left unmatched: 16. CDR1 and CDR2 from the germline V gene are MNHNY and SVGAGI (reference sequence). The CDR3 here is CASSPGGGLAGIRNNEQFF. CDR3 DNA sequence: TGTGCCAGCAGTCCGGGGGGGGGACTAGCGGGCATACGCAACAATGAGCAGTTCTTC.

This clone was recorded a few times. This chain links TRBV9 with TRBJ2-1; 7 bases are shared with TRBD1. Looked up from germline, CDR1 is SGDLS and CDR2 is YYNGEE. This CDR3 contains 15 residues. The junction had 4 bases not matched to a gene; V was cut back by 0 bases and J by 4 bases. The CDR3 loop is CASSVGDSGYNEQFF. CDR3 DNA: TGTGCCAGCAGCGTAGGGGACAGCGGATACAATGAGCAGTTCTTC.

This chain connects TRBV27 to TRBJ1-2; D remains ambiguous. Germline V lookup: CDR1 MNHEY, CDR2 SMNVEV (reference sequence). This CDR3 has 14 residues. Trimming left V 5 bases short and J 0 bases short, with 10 bases between. CDR3 sequence reads: CASSGRNTNYGYTF. As DNA, the CDR3 is TGTGCCAGCAGTGGCAGGAACACTAACTATGGCTACACCTTC.

The genes are TRBV3-1 (or the pseudogene TRBV3-2) and TRBJ1-6; D may be TRBD1 (5 bases). Trimming took 4 bases from V and 9 from J, leaving 13 bases between them. This CDR3 has 14 amino acids. Germline CDR1 reads LGHDT; CDR2 reads YNNKEL (reference sequence). CDR3 sequence reads: CASSLGGSSSPLHF. The CDR3 region has the DNA TGTGCCAGCAGCCTGGGGGGGTCGAGTTCACCCCTCCACTTT.

V and J are TRBV5-4 and TRBJ1-1; D gene unclear. Germline V gene lookup returns CDR1 SGHNT and CDR2 YYREEE (reference sequence). Trimming removed 0 bases from V and 8 bases from J, with 14 bases in between. The CDR3 has 14 residues. CDR3 region: CASSLGALRYEAFF. The CDR3 DNA follows: TGTGCCAGCAGCTTGGGGGCCTTGAGATACGAAGCTTTCTTT.

This clone was seen just once. V and J are TRBV14 and TRBJ2-2; 8 bases agree with TRBD1. Germline lookup yields CDR1 SGHDN and CDR2 FVKESK. Trimming cost V 2 bases and J 3 bases; bases outside gene matches: 14. The CDR3 covers 19 residues. The CDR3 here is CASSQPTFRDRIYTGELFF. CDR3 DNA sequence: TGTGCCAGCAGCCAACCGACCTTCCGGGACAGGATTTACACCGGGGAGCTGTTTTTT.

The chain is built from TRBV7-9 and TRBJ1-2; D unresolved. Between the trimmed V and J ends, which lost 1 base and 4 bases, there was a span of 7 bases. Germline values: CDR1 SEHNR, CDR2 FQNEAQ (reference sequence). The CDR3 runs 13 residues. The CDR3 DNA reads TGTGCCAGCAGCTTAGATCTCGTCTATGGCTACACCTTC. This gives the protein CASSLDLVYGYTF.

This chain uses TRBV5-4 with TRBJ2-2, with TRBD2 identical over 7 bases. The CDR3 runs to 15 residues. The ends lost 2 bases at V and 6 bases at J; junction bases unmatched: 7. CDR1 is SGHNT, CDR2 YYREEE, per germline (reference sequence). In nucleotides, the CDR3 is TGTGCCAGCAGCTTACCCAGCGGGATTTCCGGGGAGCTGTTTTTT. Protein: CASSLPSGISGELFF.

CDR3 nucleotides: TGTGCCAGCAGCCTCAACAGGGGCACTAATGAAAAACTGTTTTTT. This encodes CASSLNRGTNEKLFF. This chain connects TRBV6-5 to TRBJ1-4; 7 nucleotides align to TRBD1. Germline V gene lookup returns CDR1 MNHEY and CDR2 SVGAGI. There are 15 residues in the CDR3. With 6 bases clipped from V and 2 bases from J, the junction kept 6 bases outside the gene matches.

The gene calls are TRBV2 and TRBJ2-1, with 7 bases fitting TRBD1. V gave up 5 bases and J gave up 5 bases; unmatched junction bases: 9. Germline values: CDR1 SNHLY, CDR2 FYNNEI. This CDR3 is built from 15 residues. The DNA for the CDR3 is TGTGCCAGCAGTCTCTCGGGACAGCGGAACAATGAGCAGTTCTTC. Amino acid sequence: CASSLSGQRNNEQFF. The complete variable domain, with remaining parts taken from reference TRBV2 and TRBJ2-1, reads EPEVTQTPSHQVTQMGQEVILRCVPISNHLYFYWYRQILGQKVEFLVSFYNNEISEKSEIFDDQFSVERPDGSNFTLKIRSTKLEDSAMYFCASSLSGQRNNEQFFGPGTRLTVL.

The V and J genes are TRBV5-4 and TRBJ1-2, with D possibly TRBD1 on 5 matching bases. Germline V lookup: CDR1 SGHNT, CDR2 YYREEE (reference sequence). This CDR3 has 13 amino acids. The V gene lost 2 bases and the J gene lost 6 bases, with 11 bases spanning the gap. The DNA for the CDR3 is TGTGCCAGCAGCTTCCCCAGGGCGGATGGCTACACCTTC. Translating gives CASSFPRADGYTF.

This chain links TRBV4-1 with TRBJ2-3; perhaps TRBD2 as D (6 bases). The CDR3 runs to 15 residues. The ends were cut back, 4 bases at V and 2 bases at J, with 13 bases in the middle. CDR1 MGHRA and CDR2 YSYEKL come from the germline V gene. The CDR3 DNA reads as TGCGCCAGCAGCCGTACGTCGGGGGACACAGATACGCAGTATTTT. This encodes CASSRTSGDTDTQYF.

This chain uses TRBV5-1 with TRBJ2-7; weak D call: TRBD1 (5 bases). The CDR3 has 14 amino acids. The germline gives CDR1 SGHRS, CDR2 YFSETQ. The V end lost 4 bases, the J end lost 0 bases, and 11 bases lay between the germline ends. The CDR3 nucleotides are TGCGCCAGCAGCCCGTTGGACATCTCCTACGAGCAGTACTTC. Translation: CASSPLDISYEQYF.

This clone was picked up one time. The chain recombines TRBV6-5 with TRBJ2-7; D gene unclear. Trimming took off 6 bases at V and 3 bases at J, with 9 bases between the two ends. The length of the CDR3 is 12 residues. Germline lookup yields CDR1 MNHEY and CDR2 SVGAGI. CDR3 sequence reads: CASRDTLYEQYF. The CDR3 DNA reads TGTGCCAGCAGAGACACTCTCTACGAGCAGTACTTC.

The chain combines TRBV11-3 with TRBJ2-1; 9 nucleotides line up with TRBD2. Per germline, CDR1 SGHNT and CDR2 YENEEA. The CDR3 sequence is 17 residues long. V lost 5 bases and J lost 7; bases outside the gene matches: 15. In DNA form, the CDR3 reads TGTGCCAGCAGCCCTACCCTGACTAGCGGAGGACGGAATGAGCAGTTCTTC. Residues: CASSPTLTSGGRNEQFF. Full variable domain (remainder filled in from reference TRBV11-3 and TRBJ2-1): EAGVVQSPRYKIIEKKQPVAFWCNPISGHNTLYWYLQNLGQGPELLIRYENEEAVDDSQLPKDRFSAERLKGVDSTLKIQPAELGDSAVYLCASSPTLTSGGRNEQFFGPGTRLTVL.

This chain joins TRBV6-5 and TRBJ1-1, with D unclear. V lost 5 bases, J lost 4 bases, and 5 bases lay in between. Germline CDR1 and CDR2: MNHEY and SVGAGI. This CDR3 comprises 11 residues. The CDR3 loop reads CASSRGTEAFF. The CDR3 DNA sequence: TGTGCCAGCAGTCGGGGCACTGAAGCTTTCTTT.